This is a list of T cell receptor beta chains from one sample in a study of cytomegalovirus exposure and HLA in healthy donors. Using immunoSEQ multiplex PCR, the repertoire was profiled, and TCRdb retains in-frame clones only, with some absent. The sample has some 110,000 clones; around 61% are singletons. Sequencing was done on a sample of PBMCs. These receptors were taken from a woman aged 25 to 45 in good health and CMV-seronegative. The CDR3 runs from the conserved cysteine through the conserved F or W. Each record gives: CDR3 length, D gene, V gene, clone size, J gene, CDR3 protein, CDR3 DNA. The D gene is left open where the match is weak. Clone size appears in some rows only: once, few, many, or a class for an expanded clone.

14	-	TRBV7-9	-	TRBJ2-7	CASSLDGEAGEQYF	TGTGCCAGCAGCTTAGACGGGGAGGCGGGAGAGCAGTACTTC
14	-	TRBV19	-	TRBJ1-5	CASSRGTGNQPQHF	TGTGCCAGTAGTAGGGGAACAGGTAATCAGCCCCAGCATTTT
14	-	TRBV6-1	-	TRBJ2-7	CASSEGLGPYEQYF	TGTGCCAGCAGTGAAGGACTAGGCCCCTACGAGCAGTACTTC
17	TRBD2	TRBV5-6	-	TRBJ2-2	CASSLRGRAVRDGELFF	TGTGCCAGCAGCTTGCGAGGGAGGGCCGTCCGTGACGGGGAGCTGTTTTTT
15	-	TRBV2	-	TRBJ2-1	CARAAILGTDNEQFF	TGTGCCAGAGCTGCCATACTAGGGACTGACAATGAGCAGTTCTTC
14	-	TRBV10-3	-	TRBJ2-5	CATLTGNGGETQYF	TGTGCCACCCTGACGGGTAACGGGGGAGAGACCCAGTACTTC
18	TRBD2	TRBV19	few	TRBJ2-2	CASSRSGRGTANTGELFF	TGTGCCAGTAGTCGAAGCGGGAGAGGAACCGCGAACACCGGGGAGCTGTTTTTT
15	TRBD1	TRBV5-6	-	TRBJ2-5	CASSSTGTDGETQYF	TGTGCCAGCAGCTCGACAGGGACCGACGGAGAGACCCAGTACTTC
15	TRBD1	TRBV6-6	-	TRBJ1-1	CASSSTTGVETEAFF	TGTGCCAGCAGTTCCACCACAGGGGTGGAAACTGAAGCTTTCTTT
15	TRBD2	TRBV7-2	-	TRBJ2-3	CASSYLAGGTDTQYF	TGTGCCAGCAGCTACCTAGCGGGAGGGACAGATACGCAGTATTTT
14	TRBD1	TRBV18	-	TRBJ1-2	CASSATGGDYGYTF	TGTGCCAGCTCAGCGACAGGGGGCGACTATGGCTACACCTTC
14	TRBD2	TRBV11-2	-	TRBJ2-3	CASSLRLATDTQYF	TGTGCCAGCAGCTTACGACTAGCGACAGATACGCAGTATTTT
16	TRBD2	TRBV7-2	-	TRBJ2-7	CASSLAQLRETGEQYF	TGTGCCAGCAGCTTAGCGCAGTTGCGGGAGACGGGCGAGCAGTACTTC
15	-	TRBV5-1	-	TRBJ2-1	CASSVAGSTYNEQFF	TGCGCCAGCAGCGTGGCCGGGAGTACGTACAATGAGCAGTTCTTC
16	TRBD2	TRBV6-5	few	TRBJ2-1	CASSSRTSGSINEQFF	TGTGCCAGCAGTTCGCGGACTAGCGGGAGTATCAATGAGCAGTTCTTC
13	-	TRBV2	-	TRBJ1-1	CASRGFEGSEAFF	TGTGCCAGCAGGGGGTTTGAGGGCTCTGAAGCTTTCTTT
11	-	TRBV25-1	-	TRBJ2-5	CASSVGETQYF	TGTGCCAGCAGTGTGGGCGAGACCCAGTACTTC
13	-	TRBV30	-	TRBJ1-5	CAWSGGTNQPQHF	TGTGCCTGGAGTGGAGGGACAAATCAGCCCCAGCATTTT
16	-	TRBV28	-	TRBJ1-2	CASSLSVQLSNYGYTF	TGTGCCAGCAGTTTATCAGTGCAGTTATCTAACTATGGCTACACCTTC
15	-	TRBV28	few	TRBJ2-4	CASSTGSVAKNIQYF	TGTGCCAGCAGTACAGGTTCAGTAGCCAAAAACATTCAGTACTTC
16	TRBD2	TRBV7-9	-	TRBJ2-1	CASSIFTSGDYNEQFF	TGTGCCAGCAGCATTTTTACTAGCGGCGATTACAATGAGCAGTTCTTC
12	-	TRBV29-1	-	TRBJ2-7	CSVAADPYEQYF	TGCAGCGTAGCAGCGGACCCCTACGAGCAGTACTTC
18	TRBD1	TRBV27	-	TRBJ1-1	CASSPYWTGADWDTEAFF	TGTGCCAGCAGTCCCTACTGGACAGGGGCGGATTGGGACACTGAAGCTTTCTTT
10	-	TRBV20-1	-	TRBJ2-5	CSASGNEQYF	TGCAGTGCTAGCGGGAATGAGCAGTACTTC
16	TRBD2	TRBV5-1	-	TRBJ2-7	CASSVTSGGLSYEQYF	TGCGCCAGCAGCGTGACTAGCGGGGGACTCTCCTACGAGCAGTACTTC
16	TRBD2	TRBV5-1	-	TRBJ2-7	CASSLMSGGRNYEQYF	TGCGCCAGCAGCTTGATGTCGGGGGGTAGAAACTACGAGCAGTACTTC
15	TRBD2	TRBV27	-	TRBJ2-1	CASRIAGGPHNEQFF	TGTGCCAGCAGAATAGCGGGAGGGCCCCACAATGAGCAGTTCTTC
16	-	TRBV29-1	-	TRBJ1-2	CSVEDLQDYRNYGYTF	TGCAGCGTTGAAGATCTTCAAGATTACAGAAACTATGGCTACACCTTC
13	TRBD1	TRBV27	-	TRBJ2-1	CASTRSPGQGQFF	TGTGCCAGCACGCGTTCCCCGGGACAGGGGCAGTTCTTC
20	TRBD2	TRBV5-1	-	TRBJ2-1	CASSLVGGRRASGGNNEQFF	TGCGCCAGCAGCTTGGTAGGAGGGCGAAGGGCTAGCGGGGGGAACAATGAGCAGTTCTTC
16	TRBD2	TRBV9	few	TRBJ2-3	CASSSTGTSGSHTQYF	TGTGCCAGCAGCTCAACCGGGACTAGCGGGAGTCATACGCAGTATTTT
14	-	TRBV6-6	-	TRBJ1-3	CASTNRVLGNTIYF	TGTGCCAGCACCAACCGGGTCTTAGGAAACACCATATATTTT
16	-	TRBV21-1	-	TRBJ2-7	CASSKVRQGGPYEQYF	TGTGCCAGCAGCAAAGTCCGACAGGGGGGTCCCTACGAGCAGTACTTC
13	-	TRBV7-2	-	TRBJ2-7	CASSLTPGDEQYF	TGTGCCAGCAGCTTAACCCCGGGGGACGAGCAGTACTTC
11	-	TRBV30	once	TRBJ1-2	CAWDKDYGYTF	TGTGCCTGGGACAAGGACTATGGCTACACCTTC
16	TRBD2	TRBV14	-	TRBJ2-7	CASSQEIGGGGREQYF	TGTGCCAGCAGCCAAGAAATTGGGGGCGGCGGGAGGGAGCAGTACTTC
15	TRBD2	TRBV7-3	-	TRBJ2-1	CASSLSAGTYNEQFF	TGTGCCAGCAGCTTATCAGCGGGGACTTACAATGAGCAGTTCTTC
12	-	TRBV11-3	once	TRBJ1-1	CASSLGTAEAFF	TGTGCCAGCAGCTTAGGAACAGCTGAAGCTTTCTTT
18	-	TRBV11-3	-	TRBJ2-1	CASSLGLSSGEIWDEQFF	TGTGCCAGCAGCTTAGGATTATCGAGCGGTGAGATATGGGATGAGCAGTTCTTC